This passage covers 13 T cell receptor beta chains from one sample sequenced in a study of long-term antiretroviral therapy in people with HIV. It was version v3.0 of the immunoSEQ assay that was run at survey level. The data were produced by immunoSEQ multiplex PCR, yet TCRdb's version contains in-frame clones alone and is incomplete. The sample has about 29,000 clones; 85% to 90% are singletons. The sequences come from unsorted PBMCs, collected 3.2 years before starting antiretroviral therapy. These receptors originate from a man in his forties or fifties with HIV.

The gene calls are TRBV6-5 and TRBJ2-1; perhaps D is TRBD1 or TRBD2 (6 bases each). CDR3 size: 15 residues. V lost 6 bases and J 7 bases, leaving 19 bases between the germline ends. Germline lookup yields CDR1 MNHEY and CDR2 SVGAGI. CDR3 sequence: CASRPRWGARNEQFF. CDR3 DNA sequence: TGTGCCAGCAGGCCCAGATGGGGGGCGCGGAATGAGCAGTTCTTC.

The chain recombines TRBV18 with TRBJ2-1, with 15 nucleotides matching TRBD2. The CDR3 is made up of 21 amino acids. Germline V lookup: CDR1 KGHSH, CDR2 LQKENI. The V gene end was trimmed by 3 bases and the J gene end by 2 bases; junction bases not matched to a gene: 14. The CDR3 loop reads CASSPPGLAGGSTLPYNEQFF. The DNA of the CDR3 is TGTGCCAGCTCACCTCCGGGACTAGCGGGAGGTAGTACCCTACCCTACAATGAGCAGTTCTTC.

This clone was seen once. CDR3 amino acids: CASSFSGGKSTDTQYF. CDR3 coding DNA: TGTGCCAGCAGTTTTAGTGGGGGGAAAAGCACAGATACGCAGTATTTT. The chain links TRBV28 to TRBJ2-3; TRBD2 might be the D (6 bases). The CDR3 runs 16 residues. Germline CDR1 reads MDHEN; CDR2 reads SYDVKM. Trimming left V 3 bases short and J 0 bases short, with 13 bases between.

The rearrangement uses TRBV19 and TRBJ1-5; D gene ambiguous. Germline CDR1 LNHDA, CDR2 SQIVND (reference sequence). V was pared by 2 bases and J by 4 bases, with 6 bases between. CDR3 length: 13 residues. CDR3 sequence reads: CASSIRENQPQHF. As DNA, the CDR3 is TGTGCCAGTAGTATAAGGGAGAATCAGCCCCAGCATTTT.

This clone occurred a few times. This chain joins TRBV27 and TRBJ2-7, with TRBD1 matching over 10 bases. Per germline, CDR1 MNHEY and CDR2 SMNVEV (reference sequence). Losses at the gene ends were 5 bases for V and 2 bases for J; bases not matched to a gene: 6. The CDR3 totals 15 residues. CDR3 in amino acids: CASSPGTGAPYEQYF. The CDR3 DNA follows: TGTGCCAGCAGTCCAGGGACAGGGGCTCCCTACGAGCAGTACTTC.

This chain connects TRBV27 to TRBJ2-7; D ambiguous. Germline-derived CDR1 and CDR2 are MNHEY and SMNVEV (reference sequence). The CDR3 is 13 amino acids. V was pared by 5 bases and J by 0 bases, with 8 bases between. DNA of the CDR3: TGTGCCAGCAGTCGACCCCCCTCCTACGAGCAGTACTTC. It encodes CASSRPPSYEQYF.

The chain links TRBV5-1 to TRBJ1-1, with unresolved D. The CDR3 sequence is 16 residues long. With 0 bases removed from V and 0 bases from J, the gap between germline ends came to 12 bases. Germline loops: CDR1 SGHRS, CDR2 YFSETQ. The CDR3: CASSLANFLMNTEAFF. The CDR3 DNA reads TGCGCCAGCAGCTTGGCTAATTTCCTTATGAACACTGAAGCTTTCTTT.

The CDR3 nucleotides read TGTGCCAGTAGGACGGTCGACACTCCTGCTAACTATGGCTACACCTTC. Its protein is CASRTVDTPANYGYTF. This chain connects TRBV19 to TRBJ1-2; no clear D gene. This CDR3 is 16 amino acids long. Germline V gene data show CDR1 as LNHDA and CDR2 as SQIVND (reference sequence). V was trimmed by 6 bases and J by 0 bases, leaving 17 bases between them.

This sequence joins TRBV29-1 and TRBJ1-1; 9 bases align to TRBD1. Germline CDR1 reads SQVTM; CDR2 reads ANQGSEA. The CDR3 consists of 12 residues. Trimming removed 7 bases from V and 1 base from J; junction bases left unmatched: 1. CDR3 region: CSGGQGNTEAFF. CDR3 nucleotide sequence: TGCAGCGGGGGACAGGGGAACACTGAAGCTTTCTTT.

This chain connects TRBV30 to TRBJ2-7, with a weak D call TRBD2 (6 bases). The CDR3 extends over 14 amino acids. The germline V gene has CDR1 GTSNPN and CDR2 SVGIG (reference sequence). V was cut by 0 bases and J by 9 bases, with 18 bases left in between. CDR3 DNA sequence: TGTGCCTGGAGTGTTAGCCTCGGACTTAGCGGGCAGTACTTC. This translates into CAWSVSLGLSGQYF.

The chain joins TRBV4-1 to TRBJ2-1; no clear D. The ends were cut back, 0 bases at V and 5 bases at J, with 11 bases in the middle. Looked up from germline, CDR1 is MGHRA and CDR2 is YSYEKL. This CDR3 has 15 amino acids. Here the CDR3 reads CASSQEFWLNNEQFF. The CDR3 nucleotides are TGCGCCAGCAGCCAAGAGTTTTGGCTCAACAATGAGCAGTTCTTC.

V and J are TRBV7-9 and TRBJ2-7; D is unclear. Germline values: CDR1 SEHNR, CDR2 FQNEAQ (reference sequence). Trimming stripped 5 bases from V and 0 bases from J, with 5 bases between. The CDR3 consists of 12 residues. Here the CDR3 DNA reads TGTGCCAGCAGCCCTAGCTCCTACGAGCAGTACTTC. It encodes CASSPSSYEQYF. Full variable domain (missing parts from reference TRBV7-9 and TRBJ2-7): DTGVSQNPRHKITKRGQNVTFRCDPISEHNRLYWYRQTLGQGPEFLTYFQNEAQLEKSRLLSDRFSAERPKGSFSTLEIQRTEQGDSAMYLCASSPSSYEQYFGPGTRLTVT.

The V gene is TRBV9, the J gene TRBJ1-6; D gene uncertain. Germline values: CDR1 SGDLS, CDR2 YYNGEE. The CDR3 runs 13 residues. Deletions cut 0 bases from V and 9 bases from J, with 7 bases between. CDR3 in amino acids: CASSVEPRSPLHF. For the CDR3, the DNA is TGTGCCAGCAGCGTAGAGCCCCGTTCACCCCTCCACTTT.